This TCR beta chain came from a study of CD8 T cells in Susac syndrome. Whole-study context: At the time their blood was drawn, patients with Susac syndrome were either therapy-naive, on corticosteroids (with some of them also receiving intravenous immunoglobulin), or on intravenous immunoglobulin alone. Findings and caveats of the study: Susac-specific public clones found in total CD8+ repertoires numbered some 15, and those in CD8+ TEMRA repertoires numbered several.

While CD8+ and CD4+ T cells were isolated negatively, TEMRA cells were enriched by FACS. As for this clonotype: Antigen specificity is unknown.

With random hexamers, roughly 0.45 to 1 ug RNA was reverse transcribed. The TCR beta CDR3 was amplified by immunoSEQ multiplex PCR across 54 Vbeta, 13 Jbeta. From the immunoSEQ multiplex PCR reads, TCRdb called clonotypes with MiXCR, one entry per CDR3 protein. The repertoire holds about 53,000 distinct CDR3 sequences, with more than 85% as singletons. Germline V gene sequence: CDR1 SGDLS, CDR2 YYNGEE. Deletions cut 3 bases from V and 1 base from J, with 14 bases between. The CDR3 covers 15 residues. The source material was CD8+ T cells from PBMCs. This TCR was sampled from a human donor with Susac syndrome. The rearrangement joins TRBV9 to TRBJ2-7; D may be TRBD1 (6 bases). CDR3 sequence: CASSGPGQRSYEQYF. DNA of the CDR3: TGTGCCAGCAGCGGACCGGGACAAAGATCCTACGAGCAGTACTTC.